A single sample is the source of the 19 T cell receptor beta chains below, sequenced in a study of PD-1 blockade in classical Hodgkin lymphoma. This table comes from immunoSEQ multiplex PCR, and its TCRdb copy is limited to in-frame clones, with some not included. The table shows approximately 100,000 clones, with around nine tenths occurring only once. Every patient was affected by relapse after autologous stem cell transplantation, while exposure to brentuximab vedotin was not uniform. The starting material was peripheral blood mononuclear cells (PBMCs), obtained before the second cycle of nivolumab. The receptors shown here come from a human donor with classical Hodgkin lymphoma.

The chain recombines TRBV5-4 with TRBJ2-3; D is possibly TRBD1 or TRBD2 (6 bases each). The V end was cut by 3 bases, the J end by 3 bases, with 17 bases between. The CDR3 runs to 16 residues. The germline gives CDR1 SGHNT, CDR2 YYREEE (reference sequence). CDR3 amino acids: CASSYAGRGRTDTQYF. CDR3 sequence (DNA): TGTGCCAGCAGCTACGCGGGTCGGGGGCGAACAGATACGCAGTATTTT.

A few counts support this clone. The gene calls are TRBV7-2 and TRBJ2-1; 14 nucleotides match TRBD2. V dropped 0 bases and J dropped 0; count of bases not matched to a gene: 7. Germline V gives CDR1 SGHTA, CDR2 FQGNSA. CDR3 length equals 20 residues. CDR3 amino acids: CASSLAAGLAGASSYNEQFF. The CDR3, as DNA: TGTGCCAGCAGCTTAGCCGCGGGACTAGCGGGGGCGAGCTCCTACAATGAGCAGTTCTTC. Combining the CDR3 with reference TRBV7-2 and TRBJ2-1 gives the whole variable domain GAGVSQSPSNKVTEKGKDVELRCDPISGHTALYWYRQSLGQGLEFLIYFQGNSAPDKSGLPSDRFSAERTGGSVSTLTIQRTQQEDSAVYLCASSLAAGLAGASSYNEQFFGPGTRLTVL.

This clone was seen once. The J gene is TRBJ2-5, the V gene TRBV18; 10 bases align to TRBD1. With V trimmed by 3 bases and J by 1 base, 14 bases remained unmatched. The length of the CDR3 is 19 residues. From germline, CDR1 is KGHSH and CDR2 LQKENI. CDR3 loop: CASSPVPGQGEAPQETQYF. Written as DNA, the CDR3 is TGTGCCAGCTCACCGGTCCCCGGACAGGGGGAGGCCCCCCAAGAGACCCAGTACTTC. The whole variable domain, remainder taken from reference TRBV18 and TRBJ2-5, is NAGVMQNPRHLVRRRGQEARLRCSPMKGHSHVYWYRQLPEEGLKFMVYLQKENIIDESGMPKERFSAEFPKEGPSILRIQQVVRGDSAAYFCASSPVPGQGEAPQETQYFGPGTRLLVL.

The chain combines TRBV5-6 with TRBJ2-5, with 7 bases identical to TRBD2. Losses at the gene ends were 2 bases for V and 2 bases for J; bases not matched to a gene: 15. This CDR3 has 18 residues. Looked up from germline, CDR1 is SGHDT and CDR2 is YYEEEE. The CDR3 sequence is CASSFQVPSGDLQETQYF. The CDR3 DNA reads as TGTGCCAGCAGCTTTCAAGTTCCCAGCGGGGACTTACAAGAGACCCAGTACTTC.

This chain joins TRBV4-3 and TRBJ1-2; possible D gene TRBD1, 5 bases. This CDR3 contains 14 residues. CDR1 and CDR2 (germline): LGHNA, YSLEER. Between the trimmed V and J ends, which lost 4 bases and 8 bases, there was a span of 17 bases. The CDR3 region has the DNA TGCGCCAGCAGCCGAAACGGGGGTGTGGGCGGCTACACCTTC. As protein: CASSRNGGVGGYTF.

The chain uses TRBV9 and TRBJ2-7, with TRBD2 matching 9 bases. V dropped 4 bases and J dropped 1; count of bases not matched to a gene: 9. This CDR3 is 16 amino acids long. Germline V gives CDR1 SGDLS, CDR2 YYNGEE. CDR3 coding DNA: TGTGCCAGCAGCCCAGATAGCGGGGGCCTTTCCTACGAGCAGTACTTC. It specifies CASSPDSGGLSYEQYF.

The chain is built from TRBV5-1 and TRBJ2-1, with 11 nucleotides matching TRBD1. The trim removed 6 bases at V and 8 bases at J, leaving 10 bases unmatched. CDR3 size: 15 residues. Germline V gene data show CDR1 as SGHRS and CDR2 as YFSETQ. CDR3 loop: CASTLLGQGGDEQFF. CDR3 coding DNA: TGCGCCAGCACCCTGCTGGGACAGGGGGGCGATGAGCAGTTCTTC.

CDR3 in DNA: TGTGCCAGCAGCGTACAGGGGAGCACTGAAGCTTTCTTT. Residues: CASSVQGSTEAFF. The chain uses TRBV28 and TRBJ1-1; 7 bases map to TRBD1. Looked up from germline, CDR1 is MDHEN and CDR2 is SYDVKM. Trimming took 6 bases from V and 4 from J; bases not matched to a gene: 5. The CDR3 totals 13 residues.

This rearrangement joins TRBV5-6 to TRBJ1-4; D call uncertain. Germline values: CDR1 SGHDT, CDR2 YYEEEE. The CDR3 has 17 amino acids. Trimming left V 0 bases short and J 2 bases short, with 14 bases between. The CDR3 coding sequence is TGTGCCAGCAGCTTGGAGGCGACTCGGCGCACTAATGAAAAACTGTTTTTT. Translation gives CASSLEATRRTNEKLFF.

This sequence joins TRBV12-5 and TRBJ2-5, with a possible D match to TRBD2 (6 bases). Trimming took off 0 bases at V and 5 bases at J, with 19 bases between the two ends. Germline V gene lookup returns CDR1 LGHNT and CDR2 FRNRAP. The CDR3 is 17 residues long. The CDR3, as DNA: TGTGCTAGTGGTTTGGTAGTAGGGCGCGACCGGGGGGAGACCCAGTACTTC. Residues: CASGLVVGRDRGETQYF.

This chain uses TRBV29-1 with TRBJ2-5; 8 bases match TRBD1. V gave up 3 bases and J gave up 7 bases; unmatched junction bases: 10. The CDR3 consists of 14 residues. The germline gives CDR1 SQVTM, CDR2 ANQGSEA. The CDR3 DNA reads as TGCAGCGTTGATCCGACAGGGGAAGGAGTGACCCAGTACTTC. Protein product: CSVDPTGEGVTQYF.

The chain joins TRBV6-5 to TRBJ2-7; D gene unclear. The CDR3 has 14 amino acids. V lost 0 bases to trimming and J lost 2 bases, with 8 bases between them. Germline V gene data show CDR1 as MNHEY and CDR2 as SVGAGI. The CDR3 spells CASSYSASTYEQYF. In DNA form, the CDR3 reads TGTGCCAGCAGTTACTCGGCCTCAACCTACGAGCAGTACTTC.

This chain connects TRBV18 to TRBJ2-5; TRBD1 might be the D (5 bases). The J call is in doubt because the DNA end fits TRBJ2-7 better. The CDR3 spans 13 residues. The V gene's germline CDR1 is KGHSH and CDR2 LQKENI. CDR3: CASSPTASYEQYF. Here the CDR3 DNA reads TGTGCCAGCTCCCCGACAGCTTCCTACGAGCAGTACTTC.

The rearrangement joins TRBV5-5 to TRBJ1-1; no clear D. With 3 bases removed from V and 1 base from J, the gap between germline ends came to 10 bases. Germline lookup yields CDR1 SGHKS and CDR2 YYEKEE (reference sequence). The CDR3 is made up of 14 amino acids. The CDR3 here is CASSWAGENTEAFF. In DNA form, the CDR3 reads TGTGCCAGCAGCTGGGCCGGGGAGAACACTGAAGCTTTCTTT. Full variable domain (rest looked up from reference TRBV5-5 and TRBJ1-1): DAGVTQSPTHLIKTRGQQVTLRCSPISGHKSVSWYQQVLGQGPQFIFQYYEKEERGRGNFPDRFSARQFPNYSSELNVNALLLGDSALYLCASSWAGENTEAFFGQGTRLTVV.

The chain joins TRBV11-3 to TRBJ2-6, with 7 bases that match TRBD2. Trimming took 5 bases from V and 4 from J; bases not matched to a gene: 8. CDR1 and CDR2 (germline): SGHNT, YENEEA. This CDR3 contains 16 residues. The DNA for the CDR3 is TGTGCCAGCAGCAAGGGCGCGGGGGTAGGGGCCAACGTCCTGACTTTC. Amino acids: CASSKGAGVGANVLTF.

The CDR3 nucleotides are TGTGCCAGCAGCTTAACAGGGGCCTTTGATCGAGAGACCCAGTACTTC. Translating it yields CASSLTGAFDRETQYF. V usage is TRBV7-3 and J usage is TRBJ2-5, with D perhaps TRBD1 (5 bases). Germline V gene sequence: CDR1 SGHTA, CDR2 FQGTGA. This CDR3 region has 16 residues. The V and J ends lost 0 bases and 4 bases respectively, with 15 bases between them.

CDR3 loop: CSVPGGPYNEQFF. CDR3 bases: TGCAGCGTCCCCGGGGGGCCCTACAATGAGCAGTTCTTC. The chain carries TRBV29-1 and TRBJ2-1; D is possibly TRBD2 (7 bases). V shed 6 bases and J shed 2 bases, with 11 bases lying between them. Germline lookup yields CDR1 SQVTM and CDR2 ANQGSEA. CDR3 length: 13 residues.

The chain employs TRBV7-6 and TRBJ2-5; no clear D gene. This CDR3 is 12 amino acids long. Germline V CDR1 and CDR2: SGHVS, FNYEAQ. The ends were cut back, 5 bases at V and 2 bases at J, with 6 bases in the middle. This chain's CDR3 is CASSKPQETQYF. The CDR3 region has the DNA TGTGCCAGCAGCAAACCTCAAGAGACCCAGTACTTC.

This clone was observed once. V is TRBV7-3 and J is TRBJ1-1; D is uncertain. Looked up from germline, CDR1 is SGHTA and CDR2 is FQGTGA. V lost 3 bases and J lost 1, with 6 bases in between. The CDR3 covers 13 residues. The CDR3 sequence is CASSFGRNTEAFF. As DNA, the CDR3 is TGTGCCAGCAGCTTTGGGAGGAACACTGAAGCTTTCTTT.